Listed below are T cell receptor beta chains from one sample, sequenced in a study of tumor-infiltrating lymphocytes in primary liver carcinoma. TCRdb re-analysed the multiplex PCR reads in MiXCR, keeping a single row per CDR3 protein. This sample has fewer than 250,000 distinct CDR3 sequences; around three fifths occur once, and the top ten carry roughly 6.8%. Material: peripheral blood. The receptors were sampled from a woman aged 55-69 years with primary liver carcinoma and hepatitis B virus infection. The CDR3 runs from the conserved cysteine through the conserved F or W. The D gene is left open where the match is weak. Clone size is given for some rows only: seen once, a few or many times, or a class if the clone is expanded.

v_gene	abundance	len	j_gene	d_gene	CDR3nt	CDR3aa
TRBV11-2	once	19	TRBJ2-1	TRBD1	TGTGCCAGCAGCCTCCGGACAGGGGGCGTAGAGACTAGCTGGAATACGCAGTTCTTC	CASSLRTGGVETSWNTQFF
TRBV5-4	once	13	TRBJ2-1	TRBD2	TGTGCCAGCATTTCTAGCGGGAGTAATGAGCAGCTCTTC	CASISSGSNEQLF
TRBV28	few	14	TRBJ2-1	-	TGTGCCAGCGCCGGGTGGACTACTCTAAATGAGCAGTTCTTC	CASAGWTTLNEQFF
TRBV20-1	-	14	TRBJ1-2	TRBD1	TGCAGTGCTACCTCTGGGACAGAGAACTATGGCTACACCTTC	CSATSGTENYGYTF
TRBV6-6	-	14	TRBJ2-2	-	TGTGCCAGCAGGATCAGGGTGAACACCGGGGAGCTGTTTTTT	CASRIRVNTGELFF
TRBV4-1	-	16	TRBJ1-5	-	TGCACCAGCAGCCAAGTCTCGGCCGGTAGCAATCAGCCCCAGCATTTT	CTSSQVSAGSNQPQHF
TRBV12-3/TRBV12-4	-	14	TRBJ2-3	TRBD2	TGTGTCAGCACTTTTGGAGGGAGGGTGGATACGCAGTATTTT	CVSTFGGRVDTQYF
TRBV4-1	few	14	TRBJ2-1	-	TGCGCCAGCAGCCAAGATACTAGTGGGGGTGAGCAGTTCTTC	CASSQDTSGGEQFF
TRBV12-3/TRBV12-4	-	13	TRBJ2-5	-	TGTGCCAGCAGATGGGACGGCCAAGAGACCCAGTACTTC	CASRWDGQETQYF
TRBV5-1	-	15	TRBJ1-1	-	TGCGCCAGCAGCCATGACAAGGGGCGCAGGCCTGAAGCTTTCTTT	CASSHDKGRRPEAFF
TRBV6-1	few	14	TRBJ2-5	-	TGTGCCAGCAGTGATTCAGGCCCAGTCGAGACCCAGTACTTC	CASSDSGPVETQYF
TRBV6-5	-	15	TRBJ2-7	TRBD1	TGTGCCAGCAGTCCCGCCGGGACAGTATCCTACGAGCAGTACTTC	CASSPAGTVSYEQYF
TRBV30	-	14	TRBJ2-6	-	TGTGCCTGGAGTAGGGGCTCTGGGGCCAACGTCCTGACTTTC	CAWSRGSGANVLTF
TRBV12-3/TRBV12-4	many	16	TRBJ1-5	-	TGTGCCAGCAGTTCCGGGACATTCTATAGCAATCAGCCCCAGCATTTT	CASSSGTFYSNQPQHF
TRBV12-5	-	14	TRBJ1-5	-	TGTGCTAGTGGTCCCGACGGACCCAATCAGCCCCAGCATTTT	CASGPDGPNQPQHF
TRBV5-4	many	15	TRBJ1-1	-	TGTGCCAGCAGCTTGACCAGGTCCATGAATGTTGAAGCTTTCTTT	CASSLTRSMNVEAFF
TRBV11-2	-	17	TRBJ2-4	TRBD1	TGCACCAGCAGCTCCCCCTCCCAGGGGGCGACCAAAAACATTCAGTACTTC	CTSSSPSQGATKNIQYF
TRBV29-1	many	14	TRBJ2-1	TRBD2	TGCAGCGCTCCGTTGGGGACTAGTGATAATGAGCAGTTCTTC	CSAPLGTSDNEQFF
TRBV12-3/TRBV12-4	-	13	TRBJ1-1	TRBD1	TGTGCCAGCAGTTTAGGACAGGGGGCGATGACTTTCTTT	CASSLGQGAMTFF
TRBV5-1	-	14	TRBJ2-4	-	TGCGCCAGCAGCCAGGGGGGTCTAGGGGCCCCGTGGTACTTC	CASSQGGLGAPWYF
TRBV6-8	many	16	TRBJ2-7	-	TGTGCCAGCAGTTACCTCGATCCCTACTTCACCTACGAGCAGTACTTC	CASSYLDPYFTYEQYF
TRBV11-2	-	17	TRBJ2-3	-	TGTGCCAGCAGCCCAGGCCGGGCTAGTGGAAGCACAGATATGCAGTATTTT	CASSPGRASGSTDMQYF
TRBV25-1	-	18	TRBJ2-3	TRBD2	TGTGCCAGCAGTCCAGCTAGCGGGAGGGCCCAAGGCACAGATACGCAGTATTTT	CASSPASGRAQGTDTQYF
TRBV28	-	15	TRBJ1-1	-	TGTGCCAGCAGTCCCGCCGGGGGGGTGCGGACTGAAGCTTTCTTT	CASSPAGGVRTEAFF
TRBV6-1	many	16	TRBJ1-5	TRBD1	TGTGCCAGCAGAGAAACTGACAGGGGTCACAATCAGCCCCAGCATTTT	CASRETDRGHNQPQHF
TRBV11-2	-	15	TRBJ2-7	-	TGTGCCAGCAGTTCGTCGACAAGGGTACTTGAGGAGCAGTACTTC	CASSSSTRVLEEQYF
TRBV28	-	13	TRBJ2-4	TRBD1	TGTGCCAGCAGGCCGACAGGGAAAAACATTCAGTACTTC	CASRPTGKNIQYF
TRBV2	-	14	TRBJ1-5	TRBD1	TGTGCCAGCAGTGAACAGGGGGGCAATCAGCCCCAGCATTTT	CASSEQGGNQPQHF